Reported below is one T cell receptor (beta chain). Its antigen is still unknown. This sample is drawn from a study of CD8 T cells in ankylosing spondylitis. The CDR3 is 16 residues long. Losses at the gene ends were 5 bases for V and 4 bases for J; bases not matched to a gene: 7. TCRdb reanalysed the 5' RACE reads using MiXCR and keeps one entry per CDR3 protein. There are 200,000 to 250,000 distinct CDR3 sequences in the sample; more than 25% occur only once, and roughly 4.2% lies in the top ten. Overall study results and limits: Disease-linked clones were reportedly significantly enriched in matched ankylosing spondylitis synovial fluid.

The receptor comes from a male donor with ankylosing spondylitis or in good health (not recorded which). Sample: blood, either unsorted or a sorted T cell fraction (not recorded which). This chain connects TRBV12-3 or TRBV12-4 to TRBJ2-7; 14 positions match TRBD2. The CDR3 sequence: CASSPGLAGALYEQYF. The CDR3 region has the DNA TGTGCCAGCAGTCCGGGACTAGCGGGGGCCTTATACGAGCAGTACTTC.